This passage covers 14 T cell receptor beta chains from one sample sequenced in a study of regulatory T cells in long-lasting Graves disease. Time point specified: persistent/refractory GD, antithyroid drugs over 5 years with positive TRAb. With RNA extracted from PBMCs as input, the TCR library was made. Relying on iRepertoire HTBI primers and Arm-PCR of CDR3 regions, the team built TCR beta libraries. TCRdb analysed the multiplex PCR reads with MiXCR anew, one entry per CDR3 protein. Of roughly 700,000 distinct CDR3 sequences in the sample, around 30% were seen once. The sample was peripheral blood mononuclear cells (PBMCs), taken when the disease was refractory, from a patient treated with antithyroid drugs. These receptors originate from a female donor with Graves disease.

V gene TRBV12-3 or TRBV12-4 combines with J gene TRBJ2-4; D is unclear. V lost 2 bases to trimming and J lost 4 bases, with 12 bases between them. The CDR3 is 15 residues long. This chain's CDR3 is CASSLWQPPKNIQYF. The CDR3 DNA reads TGTGCCAGCAGTTTATGGCAACCACCGAAAAACATTCAGTACTTC.

This clonotype appeared many times. The rearrangement uses TRBV12-3 or TRBV12-4 and TRBJ2-4, with D possibly being TRBD2 (6 bases). The CDR3 is 17 amino acids. V lost 8 bases to trimming and J lost 1 base, with 21 bases between them. The CDR3: CASDSPAAGLAKNIQYF. CDR3 nucleotides: TGTGCCAGCGATTCCCCCGCGGCGGGATTGGCCAAAAACATTCAGTACTTC.

This clonotype was seen repeatedly, ten times or more. The chain carries TRBV28 and TRBJ2-7, with 7 bases identical to TRBD2. The CDR3 totals 17 residues. Germline V gives CDR1 MDHEN, CDR2 SYDVKM. V dropped 4 bases and J dropped 4; count of bases not matched to a gene: 16. In DNA, the CDR3 is TGTGCCAGCAGTTCTGTGGGGCAGCCCCGGGGGGTGTACGAGCAGTACTTC. Residues: CASSSVGQPRGVYEQYF.

CDR3 nucleotide sequence: TGTGCCAGCAGCCATTCGGACAGGGCAAGGAACACTGAAGCTTTCTTT. It specifies CASSHSDRARNTEAFF. The chain joins TRBV5-6 to TRBJ1-1; TRBD1 agrees at 8 bases. Per germline, CDR1 SGHDT and CDR2 YYEEEE. This CDR3 is built from 16 residues. The junction had 9 bases not matched to a gene; V was cut back by 4 bases and J by 1 base.

This chain joins TRBV19 and TRBJ2-2, with D unresolved. V lost 3 bases, J lost 5 bases, and 16 bases lay in between. This CDR3 has 16 amino acids. Germline CDR1 reads LNHDA; CDR2 reads SQIVND (reference sequence). DNA of the CDR3: TGTGCCAGTAGTATGAACCACCCCGCCGAAACCGGGGAGCTGTTTTTT. It codes for CASSMNHPAETGELFF.

At least ten counts were recorded for this clonotype. V and J are TRBV10-1 and TRBJ2-5; a possible D gene is TRBD1 (6 bases). The CDR3 consists of 14 residues. Trimming took 3 bases from V and 2 from J, leaving 10 bases between them. The germline CDR1 and CDR2 sequences are WNHNN and SYGVQD (reference sequence). Here the CDR3 reads CASSDRGTQETQYF. CDR3 DNA: TGCGCCAGCAGTGACAGGGGCACTCAAGAGACCCAGTACTTC.

This clonotype was seen only a few times. The V gene is TRBV5-1, the J gene TRBJ2-4; TRBD2 is a possible D gene (7 bases). Germline V lookup: CDR1 SGHRS, CDR2 YFSETQ. V was clipped by 3 bases and J by 0 bases, with 16 bases between them. The CDR3 loop spans 17 amino acids. For the CDR3, the DNA is TGCGCCAGCAGCTACCAAGCGCGGGGGCTAGCCAAAAACATTCAGTACTTC. Protein sequence: CASSYQARGLAKNIQYF.

This chain uses TRBV7-3 with TRBJ1-1; no firm D call. Germline V gene data show CDR1 as SGHTA and CDR2 as FQGTGA. The CDR3 has 13 residues. Between the trimmed V and J ends, which lost 1 base and 1 base, there was a span of 4 bases. CDR3 DNA sequence: TGTGCCAGCAGCTTAATCCCGAACACTGAAGCTTTCTTT. This codes for CASSLIPNTEAFF. The entire variable domain, with the rest obtained from reference TRBV7-3 and TRBJ1-1, is as follows: GAGVSQTPSNKVTEKGKYVELRCDPISGHTALYWYRQSLGQGPEFLIYFQGTGAADDSGLPNDRFFAVRPEGSVSTLKIQRTERGDSAVYLCASSLIPNTEAFFGQGTRLTVV.

The chain combines TRBV30 with TRBJ1-2; D unresolved. The CDR3 is 10 amino acids. Germline V lookup: CDR1 GTSNPN, CDR2 SVGIG (reference sequence). V lost 4 bases and J lost 9, with 9 bases in between. The CDR3: CAWKARSYTF. CDR3 DNA: TGTGCCTGGAAAGCGAGGAGCTACACCTTC.

This chain connects TRBV24-1 to TRBJ1-1; D gene ambiguous. This CDR3 contains 15 residues. V was clipped by 1 base and J by 1 base, with 9 bases between them. CDR1 and CDR2 (germline): KGHDR, SFDVKD. The CDR3 sequence is CATSDFWVGNTEAFF. DNA of the CDR3: TGTGCCACCAGTGATTTTTGGGTCGGGAACACTGAAGCTTTCTTT.

This clonotype was detected ten times or more. The chain couples TRBV11-2 to TRBJ2-7; the D is unclear. This CDR3 spans 13 amino acids. Trimming left V 5 bases short and J 0 bases short, with 8 bases between. Germline V lookup: CDR1 SGHAT, CDR2 FQNNGV. The CDR3 sequence: CASSRANSYEQYF. CDR3 in DNA: TGTGCCAGCAGCCGGGCAAACTCCTACGAGCAGTACTTC.

The chain uses TRBV30 and TRBJ1-4, with D tentatively TRBD1 (5 bases). CDR1 is GTSNPN and CDR2 is SVGIG in the germline V gene (reference sequence). V was pared by 0 bases and J by 5 bases, with 13 bases between. This CDR3 is 15 amino acids long. CDR3 amino acids: CAWSVQLTANEKLFF. In nucleotides, the CDR3 is TGTGCCTGGAGTGTACAGCTGACAGCAAATGAAAAACTGTTTTTT.

The CDR3 protein is CASSPNRVGYGYTF. For the CDR3, the DNA is TGTGCCAGCAGTCCGAACAGGGTCGGCTATGGCTACACCTTC. The chain combines TRBV3-1 with TRBJ1-2, with D maybe TRBD1 (6 bases). Germline CDR1 reads LGHDT; CDR2 reads YNNKEL (reference sequence). The CDR3 consists of 14 residues. The ends were cut back, 6 bases at V and 4 bases at J, with 15 bases in the middle. The full variable domain, in which reference TRBV3-1 and TRBJ1-2 provide the parts outside the CDR3, is DTAVSQTPKYLVTQMGNDKSIKCEQNLGHDTMYWYKQDSKKFLKIMFSYNNKELIINETVPNRFSPKSPDKAHLNLHINSLELGDSAVYFCASSPNRVGYGYTFGSGTRLTVV.

The chain couples TRBV18 to TRBJ1-1; 7 bases are shared with TRBD1. Germline CDR1 KGHSH, CDR2 LQKENI. The CDR3 extends over 14 amino acids. V trimming: 6 bases; J trimming: 6 bases; junction bases outside the gene matches: 10. CDR3 in DNA: TGTGCCAGCTCCAAGGGACCGGGACAGCCTGAAGCTTTCTTT. Encoded protein: CASSKGPGQPEAFF. Full variable domain (missing parts from reference TRBV18 and TRBJ1-1): NAGVMQNPRHLVRRRGQEARLRCSPMKGHSHVYWYRQLPEEGLKFMVYLQKENIIDESGMPKERFSAEFPKEGPSILRIQQVVRGDSAAYFCASSKGPGQPEAFFGQGTRLTVV.